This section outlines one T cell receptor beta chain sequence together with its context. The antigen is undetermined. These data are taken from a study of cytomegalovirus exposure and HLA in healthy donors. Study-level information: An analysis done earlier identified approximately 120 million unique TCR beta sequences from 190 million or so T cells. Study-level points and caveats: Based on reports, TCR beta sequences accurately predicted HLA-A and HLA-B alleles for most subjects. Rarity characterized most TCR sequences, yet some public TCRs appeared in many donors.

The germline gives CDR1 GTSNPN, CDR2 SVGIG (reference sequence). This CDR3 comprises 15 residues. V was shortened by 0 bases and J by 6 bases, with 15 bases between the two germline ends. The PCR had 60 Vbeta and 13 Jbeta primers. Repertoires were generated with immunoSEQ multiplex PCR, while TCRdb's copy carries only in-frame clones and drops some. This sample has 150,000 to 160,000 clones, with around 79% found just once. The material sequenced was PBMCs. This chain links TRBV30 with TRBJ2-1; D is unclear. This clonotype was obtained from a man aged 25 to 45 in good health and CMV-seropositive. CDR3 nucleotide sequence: TGTGCCTGGAGTGTAAGGAGTCTCGCGGCCAATGAGCAGTTCTTC. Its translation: CAWSVRSLAANEQFF.